The sequence of this T cell receptor beta chain was determined in a study of a mutant IDH1 vaccine in newly diagnosed glioma. About the research overall: Vaccine dosing followed radiotherapy by 4-6 weeks, or accompanied temozolomide cycles. Participants attended visit V12, the safety follow-up, at week 35, and then attended visit V13 at week 47. Study-level results: Induction of immune responses by the vaccine occurred in about 92% of patients. Shifts in the top peripheral T cell clonotypes seemed unrelated to pseudoprogression.

This sample's time point: week 35, safety follow-up. Doses of 300 ug of mutant IDH1 20-mer peptide were given with topical imiquimod. Concerning this clone: The antigen remains undetermined.

The V gene lost 4 bases and the J gene lost 4 bases, with 14 bases spanning the gap. This CDR3 has 15 residues. Germline values: CDR1 SEHNR, CDR2 FQNEAQ (reference sequence). Sequenced by immunoSEQ multiplex PCR; TCRdb stores in-frame clones only, minus some. The data hold about 41,000 clones, with 85% to 90% observed a single time. The sample was PBMCs, taken from a glioma patient whose treatment included an IDH1 peptide vaccine. The chain joins TRBV7-9 to TRBJ1-3, with TRBD1 as a possible D gene (6 bases). This receptor was identified in a man in his forties or fifties with glioma. This chain's CDR3 is CASSSGTLRGNTIYF. CDR3 nucleotide sequence: TGTGCCAGCAGCTCCGGGACACTGCGAGGAAACACCATATATTTT.